The rows below give T cell receptor beta chains drawn from one sample of a study of CD8 T cells in ankylosing spondylitis. Each CDR3 protein is one row after TCRdb ran MiXCR on the 5' RACE reads. The sample holds more than 650,000 distinct CDR3 sequences, approximately 12% seen once. The sample comprised blood, either unsorted or a sorted T cell fraction (not recorded which). The origin of the receptors is a male donor with ankylosing spondylitis. Both conserved end residues are part of each CDR3. A D gene is named only where the DNA matches it firmly. Rows may omit the clone size; those that give it use once, few, many or a size class.

size: many
D: NA
J: TRBJ1-3
V: TRBV6-5
DNA: TGTGCCAGCAGTTACAGGGGCTCTGGAAACACCATATATTTT
CDR3: CASSYRGSGNTIYF

size: NA
D: NA
J: TRBJ2-3
V: TRBV6-5
DNA: TGTGCCAGCAGTTACGGACCTATCTACGGCCATACGCAGTATTTT
CDR3: CASSYGPIYGHTQYF

size: NA
D: NA
J: TRBJ2-5
V: TRBV7-2
DNA: TGTGCCAGCAGCTCCGGACGGACAGAGACCCAGTACTTC
CDR3: CASSSGRTETQYF

size: NA
D: TRBD1
J: TRBJ1-5
V: TRBV15
DNA: TGTGCCACCAGCAGACGCACAGGGGATCAGCCCCAGCATTTT
CDR3: CATSRRTGDQPQHF

size: NA
D: NA
J: TRBJ2-7
V: TRBV7-2
DNA: TGTGCCAGCAGCTTTCTTAGAGGGAACCACGAGCAGTACTTC
CDR3: CASSFLRGNHEQYF

size: NA
D: NA
J: TRBJ2-3
V: TRBV5-1
DNA: TGCGCCAGCAGTTTACAACTGGGAGATACGCAGTATTTT
CDR3: CASSLQLGDTQYF

size: few
D: NA
J: TRBJ2-7
V: TRBV7-9
DNA: TGTGCCAGCAGCTGGGCGAGGCTAGGCGGTCCCTACGAGCAGTACTTC
CDR3: CASSWARLGGPYEQYF

size: few
D: NA
J: TRBJ2-1
V: TRBV5-1
DNA: TGCGCCAGCAGCTTGTCCAGGATCAATGAGCAGTTCTTC
CDR3: CASSLSRINEQFF

size: few
D: TRBD2
J: TRBJ2-5
V: TRBV28
DNA: TGTGCCAGCAGTTTCGCCGGGAGGGGAGTAAAAGAGACCCAGTACTTC
CDR3: CASSFAGRGVKETQYF

size: many
D: TRBD2
J: TRBJ2-1
V: TRBV20-1
DNA: TGCAGTGCCTTAGCGGGGGGGCCGAATGAGCAGTTCTTC
CDR3: CSALAGGPNEQFF

size: many
D: TRBD1
J: TRBJ2-1
V: TRBV6-5
DNA: TGTGCCAGCAGTCCCGACAGGGTTGTAGGTGAGCAGTTCTTC
CDR3: CASSPDRVVGEQFF

size: few
D: NA
J: TRBJ1-1
V: TRBV5-1
DNA: TGCGCCAGCAGCTTGGAGTTCGTGGGTACTGAAGCTTTCTTT
CDR3: CASSLEFVGTEAFF

size: few
D: NA
J: TRBJ2-3
V: TRBV7-3
DNA: TGTGCCAGCAGCTTAAGAACAGGGACAGATACGCAGTATTTT
CDR3: CASSLRTGTDTQYF

size: few
D: NA
J: TRBJ1-1
V: TRBV5-1
DNA: TGCGCCAGCAGCGCGGGGGGAAACACTGAAGCTTTCTTT
CDR3: CASSAGGNTEAFF

size: NA
D: NA
J: TRBJ2-4
V: TRBV14
DNA: TGTGCCAGCAGCCAAGGTAGTCCCCCAGTACTAGCCAAAAACATTCAGTACTTC
CDR3: CASSQGSPPVLAKNIQYF

size: many
D: NA
J: TRBJ2-1
V: TRBV29-1
DNA: TGCAGCGTTTCACGCTCCTACAATGAGCAGTTCTTC
CDR3: CSVSRSYNEQFF

size: NA
D: NA
J: TRBJ2-3
V: TRBV7-2
DNA: TGTGCCAGCAGCTTACGGTACCTCCCCCCCACAGATACGCAGTATTTT
CDR3: CASSLRYLPPTDTQYF

size: NA
D: NA
J: TRBJ1-6
V: TRBV6-5
DNA: TGTGCCAGCAGTTGGGGCAGTGCCTCACCCCTCCACTTT
CDR3: CASSWGSASPLHF

size: NA
D: NA
J: TRBJ2-1
V: TRBV7-2
DNA: TGTGCCAGCAGCTGGTCAGGGTTCCGCAATGAGCAGTTCTTC
CDR3: CASSWSGFRNEQFF

size: NA
D: NA
J: TRBJ2-7
V: TRBV7-9
DNA: TGTGCCAGCAGCAACCGGGACGAGGGACAGTACTTC
CDR3: CASSNRDEGQYF

size: few
D: NA
J: TRBJ2-7
V: TRBV5-1
DNA: TGCGCCAGCAGCTTCGGACAGCTGCGTGAAGAGCAGTACTTC
CDR3: CASSFGQLREEQYF

size: NA
D: NA
J: TRBJ1-1
V: TRBV9
DNA: TGTGCCAGCACCACAGCCCCCCAGGGGAACACTGAAGCTTTCTTT
CDR3: CASTTAPQGNTEAFF

size: few
D: NA
J: TRBJ2-1
V: TRBV7-6
DNA: TGTGCCAGCAGCTTAGGGCCGTTTGAGCAGTTCTTC
CDR3: CASSLGPFEQFF

size: many
D: TRBD1
J: TRBJ2-4
V: TRBV4-3
DNA: TGCGCCAGCAGCCAAGATGCTACAGGGGGCCCAAACATTCAGTACTTC
CDR3: CASSQDATGGPNIQYF

size: many
D: NA
J: TRBJ1-1
V: TRBV20-1
DNA: TGCAGTGCTAGACCTCCATTCGTAAGGACTGAAGCTTTCTTT
CDR3: CSARPPFVRTEAFF

size: many
D: NA
J: TRBJ1-2
V: TRBV2
DNA: TGTGCCAGCAGTGAAATATTGGGCCCACCTGGAGGCTACACCTTC
CDR3: CASSEILGPPGGYTF

size: NA
D: NA
J: TRBJ1-2
V: TRBV7-9
DNA: TGTGCCAGCAGCCCCGGACAGAACATTGGCTACACCTTC
CDR3: CASSPGQNIGYTF

size: many
D: NA
J: TRBJ2-7
V: TRBV7-2
DNA: TGTGCCAGCAGCTTAGGAGACTCTCCCTCCTACGAGCAGTACTTC
CDR3: CASSLGDSPSYEQYF

size: NA
D: NA
J: TRBJ2-7
V: TRBV28
DNA: TGTGCCAGCACGAGAGTGGGTCAATACGAGCAGTACTTC
CDR3: CASTRVGQYEQYF

size: few
D: TRBD1
J: TRBJ2-7
V: TRBV6-1
DNA: TGTGCCAGCAGTCCCCCCCGCGGGACAGGGAATCGCGAGCAGTACTTC
CDR3: CASSPPRGTGNREQYF

size: NA
D: NA
J: TRBJ1-1
V: TRBV7-9
DNA: TGTGCCAGCAGCGACCGGGAGAACACTGAAGCTTTCTTT
CDR3: CASSDRENTEAFF

size: many
D: NA
J: TRBJ2-5
V: TRBV10-2
DNA: TGCGCCAGCAGTGAGAGGGTCGGGGGATGGAGGGAGACCCAGTACTTC
CDR3: CASSERVGGWRETQYF

size: NA
D: TRBD1
J: TRBJ1-5
V: TRBV7-2
DNA: TGTGCCAGCAGCTTAGCGGGACAGATCAATCAGCCCCAGCATTTT
CDR3: CASSLAGQINQPQHF

size: few
D: NA
J: TRBJ2-7
V: TRBV20-1
DNA: TGCAGTGCATCGGAGGAGGGCGAAAACTTC
CDR3: CSASEEGENF

size: NA
D: TRBD1
J: TRBJ1-2
V: TRBV30
DNA: TGTGCCTGGAGTATCAACAGGGGGTTTGACGGCTACACCTTC
CDR3: CAWSINRGFDGYTF

size: many
D: TRBD1
J: TRBJ1-2
V: TRBV7-9
DNA: TGCGCCAGCAGCTTGGGGACAGGGGACTATGGCTACACCTTC
CDR3: CASSLGTGDYGYTF

size: few
D: TRBD2
J: TRBJ2-7
V: TRBV20-1
DNA: TGCAGTGCTAGGGTTCTAGCGGGGTCCTACGAGCAGTACTTC
CDR3: CSARVLAGSYEQYF